Sequencing of this TCR beta chain was carried out in a study of blood T cell repertoires in COVID-19. The wider study: T cells, B-cell-depleted T cells, or PBMCs provided the cDNA or gDNA that served as material.

In the study's own analysis: Amplified reference gene primers provided the basis for estimating nucleated cell counts. Produced via immunoSEQ multiplex PCR; TCRdb's table is partial and in-frame only. V and J calls and clone size are as listed in that table; D and trimming were resolved from the DNA. This sample yields approximately 90,000 clones, of which around 86% are seen a single time; under 5.5% belongs to the top ten. The sequence derives from a man between 60 and 75 years old with COVID-19, enrolled during active disease. Sequencing was done on a sample of peripheral blood.

CDR3 loop: CASRLAGAQETQYF. CDR3 bases: TGCGCCAGCAGATTAGCGGGAGCCCAAGAGACCCAGTACTTC. The genes are TRBV10-2 and TRBJ2-5; TRBD2 matches 9 bases. With 6 bases clipped from V and 1 base from J, the junction kept 3 bases outside the gene matches. Germline loops: CDR1 WSHSY, CDR2 SAAADI. This CDR3 contains 14 residues.